Shown below are 3 T cell receptor beta chains from a single sample sequenced in a study of T cell clonotyping in hematopoietic cell transplantation. Time point meaning: recipient sample about 28 days before transplant, after cytoreduction. Assay: immunoSEQ multiplex PCR; the TCRdb copy retains only in-frame clones and omits some. The sample includes tens of thousands of clones, around 70% of them seen just once. Sequencing used peripheral blood mononuclear cells, obtained before stem cell transplant. The source of these receptors is a man in his fifties with myelodysplastic syndrome. Some clones in this sample may be carry-over from other donors' samples.

The chain carries TRBV30 and TRBJ2-3; D is unresolved. Trimming removed 0 bases at V and 0 bases at J, with 10 bases between. Germline V gene data show CDR1 as GTSNPN and CDR2 as SVGIG (reference sequence). The CDR3 extends over 15 amino acids. In DNA form, the CDR3 reads TGTGCCTGGAGTGTACTGGCTGCTAGCACAGATACGCAGTATTTT. Protein sequence: CAWSVLAASTDTQYF. Supplemented by reference TRBV30 and TRBJ2-3, the full variable domain reads SQTIHQWPATLVQPVGSPLSLECTVEGTSNPNLYWYRQAAGRGLQLLFYSVGIGQISSEVPQNLSASRPQDRQFILSSKKLLLSDSGFYLCAWSVLAASTDTQYFGPGTRLTVL.

The chain combines TRBV19 with TRBJ1-1; 7 bases line up with TRBD1. Per germline, CDR1 LNHDA and CDR2 SQIVND (reference sequence). There are 14 residues in the CDR3. The J segment lost 2 bases and the V segment lost 8 bases, leaving 8 bases of the junction unmatched. The CDR3 spells CASFDGQANTEAFF. CDR3 in DNA: TGTGCCAGTTTTGACGGACAGGCAAACACTGAAGCTTTCTTT.

The chain has TRBV30 and TRBJ2-5; 7 bases are a match to TRBD2. The J call is doubtful: the DNA matches TRBJ2-7 better. Germline V lookup: CDR1 GTSNPN, CDR2 SVGIG (reference sequence). There are 16 residues in the CDR3. CDR3 loop: CAWSGGRRGGSYEQYF. The CDR3 nucleotides are TGTGCCTGGAGTGGAGGGAGGCGGGGAGGGTCCTACGAGCAGTACTTC.